This T cell receptor (beta chain) was captured in a study of blood T cells in healthy people across ages. Sample-barcoded 5' priming and a J-beta primer mix drove a second PCR of about 7 to 12 cycles. One entry per CDR3 protein results from TCRdb running MiXCR on the 5' RACE reads. This table has 550,000 to 750,000 distinct CDR3 sequences, roughly 21% appearing once. Germline CDR1 is PRHDT and CDR2 is FYEKMQ (reference sequence). Trimming removed 0 bases from V and 0 bases from J; junction bases left unmatched: 14. The CDR3 runs 19 residues. About this clonotype itself: Its antigen is not known.

Study-wide results and caveats: Donor CMV infection status was unknown, possibly confounding age-related changes in expanded clonotypes.

Caucasian individuals from Russia who were healthy and aged about 6 to 90 acted as donors. The rearrangement uses TRBV13 and TRBJ2-7, with TRBD1 matching 7 bases. This clonotype was sampled from a man in his 70s in good health. Sequenced input: blood. CDR3 sequence: CASSLGGRGHSESSYEQYF. As DNA, the CDR3 is TGTGCCAGCAGCTTAGGAGGTAGGGGGCATAGCGAAAGCTCCTACGAGCAGTACTTC.